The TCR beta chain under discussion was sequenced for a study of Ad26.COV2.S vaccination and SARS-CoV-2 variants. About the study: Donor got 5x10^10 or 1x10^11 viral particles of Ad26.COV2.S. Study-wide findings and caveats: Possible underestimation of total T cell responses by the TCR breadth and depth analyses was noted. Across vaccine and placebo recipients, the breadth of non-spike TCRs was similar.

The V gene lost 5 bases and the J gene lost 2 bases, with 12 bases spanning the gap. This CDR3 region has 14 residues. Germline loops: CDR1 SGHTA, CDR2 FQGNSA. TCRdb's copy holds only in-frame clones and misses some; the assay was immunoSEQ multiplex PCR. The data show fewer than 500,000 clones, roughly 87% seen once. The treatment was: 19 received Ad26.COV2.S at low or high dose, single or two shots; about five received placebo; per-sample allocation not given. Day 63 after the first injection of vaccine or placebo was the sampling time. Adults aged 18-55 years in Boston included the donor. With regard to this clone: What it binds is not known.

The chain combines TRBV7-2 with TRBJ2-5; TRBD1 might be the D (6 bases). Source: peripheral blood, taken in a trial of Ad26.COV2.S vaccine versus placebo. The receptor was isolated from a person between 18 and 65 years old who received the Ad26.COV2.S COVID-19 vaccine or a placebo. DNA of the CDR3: TGTGCCAGCAGCCCATGGACAGCTCAAGAGACCCAGTACTTC. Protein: CASSPWTAQETQYF.